This record covers a single T cell receptor beta chain. Its antigen is currently unknown. A much larger clone differs by one base, so this may be a read error. No cell sorting was done before RNA was extracted from the tissue. The normal lung tissue was taken more than 3 cm from the tumor edge. The data stem from a study of tumor and adjacent non-tumor tissue in lung cancer. Study-wide results and limits: Higher tumor TCR diversity was associated with shorter survival.

The library came from three nested PCR rounds adapted from ARM-PCR protocols. From the multiplex PCR reads, TCRdb called clonotypes with MiXCR, one entry per CDR3 protein. In the table there are 60,000 or so distinct CDR3 sequences, roughly 60% of which are singletons. The germline V and J ends were trimmed by 6 bases and 7 bases, with 23 bases remaining between them. The CDR3 is 15 amino acids. CDR1 and CDR2 from the germline V gene are SGHDT and YYEEEE. This TCR was recovered from a man in his 70s with non-small cell lung cancer. The rearrangement joins TRBV5-6 to TRBJ2-7, with D maybe TRBD2 (6 bases). What was sequenced was distant non-tumor lung tissue. The CDR3 bases are TGTGCCAGCAACCCGGGGACGAAGAGACTAGGGGAGCAGTACTTC. It codes for CASNPGTKRLGEQYF.